This T cell receptor (beta chain) was recovered during a study of T-cell memory formation after mild COVID-19. Germline trimming cut 3 bases from V and 8 bases from J; bases unmatched to any gene: 6. CDR3 size: 14 residues. Germline CDR1 and CDR2: MNHEY and SMNVEV (reference sequence). Notes on the study in general: There were some responding clones in pre-infection memory, which suggested that cross-reactive memory had joined.

MiXCR, applied by TCRdb to the 5' RACE reads, yields one record per CDR3 protein. The repertoire holds around 340,000 distinct CDR3 sequences, with more than 20% as singletons. This clonotype came up a few times. Its antigen is undetermined. This sequence originates from an adult woman who had mild COVID-19 (a few samples of this study predate the infection). Cell type and time point are not known. Material for sequencing was PBMCs or a T cell subset sorted from them (not recorded which). This rearrangement joins TRBV27 to TRBJ2-1, with TRBD1 matching 8 bases. Here the CDR3 DNA reads TGTGCCAGCAGTTTCCAGGGGGCGTGGGATGAGCAGTTCTTC. This sequence encodes CASSFQGAWDEQFF.